Presented here are 8 T cell receptor beta chains from one specimen sequenced in a study of blood T cell repertoires in COVID-19. Clones were read by immunoSEQ multiplex PCR, and TCRdb kept only the in-frame ones, dropping some. The sample lists tens of thousands of clones; more than 70% were seen once. The specimen was peripheral blood. The receptors were sampled from a middle-aged man with active COVID-19.

The gene calls are TRBV3-1 (or the pseudogene TRBV3-2) and TRBJ2-2; 7 nucleotides agree with TRBD1. The CDR3 contains 18 residues. Unmatched junction bases numbered 13, after V lost 4 bases and J lost 2 bases. CDR1 and CDR2 (germline): LGHDT, YNNKEL (reference sequence). This CDR3 reads CASSRLSTGTVNTGELFF. In nucleotides, the CDR3 is TGTGCCAGCAGCCGCCTTAGCACCGGGACAGTTAACACCGGGGAGCTGTTTTTT.

This sequence joins TRBV7-2 and TRBJ2-6; 8 nucleotides line up with TRBD1. Germline V lookup: CDR1 SGHTA, CDR2 FQGNSA. This CDR3 contains 19 residues. With 5 bases clipped from V and 0 bases from J, the junction kept 12 bases outside the gene matches. The CDR3 DNA is TGTGCCAGCAGCCCTCGGACAGGGTGGGGGACCTCTGGGGCCAACGTCCTGACTTTC. The encoded protein is CASSPRTGWGTSGANVLTF.

This clone was counted a few times. The chain uses TRBV11-3 and TRBJ2-1, with D possibly TRBD2 on 6 matching bases. This CDR3 has 14 residues. V was pared by 5 bases and J by 8 bases, with 16 bases between. The germline CDR1 and CDR2 sequences are SGHNT and YENEEA. CDR3 in DNA: TGTGCCAGCAGCCAAAAGACTAGTTCCCATGAGCAGTTCTTC. Encoded protein: CASSQKTSSHEQFF.

The gene calls are TRBV27 and TRBJ2-7; D is possibly TRBD1 (5 bases). Germline values: CDR1 MNHEY, CDR2 SMNVEV (reference sequence). Trimming pared 6 bases from V and 1 base from J, leaving 10 bases between. The CDR3 runs 13 residues. The CDR3 here is CASRQVGSYEQYF. The CDR3 DNA reads TGTGCCAGCAGACAGGTCGGTTCCTACGAGCAGTACTTC.

V and J are TRBV20-1 and TRBJ2-2, with 12 bases matching TRBD2. With V trimmed by 3 bases and J by 4 bases, 3 bases remained unmatched. The CDR3 consists of 15 residues. Germline lookup yields CDR1 DFQATT and CDR2 SNEGSKA (reference sequence). This chain's CDR3 is CSASPTSGSTGELFF. CDR3 bases: TGCAGTGCTAGTCCGACTAGCGGGAGCACCGGGGAGCTGTTTTTT.

This clone was seen just once. The J gene is TRBJ1-2, the V gene TRBV27; tentatively, D is TRBD1 (6 bases). The V gene's germline CDR1 is MNHEY and CDR2 SMNVEV (reference sequence). Trimming cost V 5 bases and J 8 bases, with 15 bases left between them. The CDR3 spans 13 residues. CDR3 coding DNA: TGTGCCAGCAGTACAGTACAGGGAACAGGCTACACCTTC. Translation gives CASSTVQGTGYTF.

This clone was recorded once. The V call is TRBV6-2 or TRBV6-3, the J call TRBJ2-5, with a possible D match to TRBD2 (5 bases). V lost 2 bases to trimming and J lost 1 base, with 5 bases between them. This CDR3 is 13 amino acids long. CDR1 and CDR2 from the germline V gene are MNHEY and SVGEGT. CDR3 DNA: TGTGCCAGCAGTTACAGCGGCCAAGAGACCCAGTACTTC. It specifies CASSYSGQETQYF.

This chain joins TRBV15 and TRBJ2-1, with 8 bases matching TRBD1. V lost 6 bases to trimming and J lost 2 bases; unmatched junction nucleotides: 3. The length of the CDR3 is 14 residues. Germline loops: CDR1 LNHNV, CDR2 YYDKDF (reference sequence). The CDR3 nucleotides are TGTGCCACCAGTGACAGGGGAACCTACAATGAGCAGTTCTTC. This codes for CATSDRGTYNEQFF.